This TCR beta chain was recovered during a study of type 1 and type 2 diabetes patients. Study overall: Across the study, approximately 19 million paired-end reads were produced.

This clonotype has a handful of counts. The CDR3 runs 13 residues. Trimming pared 3 bases from V and 4 bases from J, leaving 9 bases between. The PCR template was genomic DNA. Amplification of the beta chain CDR3 used 30 forward and 13 reverse multiplex primers. In TCRdb, the multiplex PCR reads were re-called with MiXCR into one record per CDR3 protein. The data hold fewer than 350,000 distinct CDR3 sequences, with roughly 44% observed a single time. The TCR was taken from a man aged 18 to 29 with type 2 diabetes. Sequences were obtained from peripheral blood mononuclear cells (PBMCs). The chain carries TRBV12-3 or TRBV12-4 and TRBJ2-5; D may be TRBD2 (5 bases). CDR3 DNA sequence: TGTGCCAGCAGTTTGAGGGCTTTAGAGACCCAGTACTTC. Its protein is CASSLRALETQYF.